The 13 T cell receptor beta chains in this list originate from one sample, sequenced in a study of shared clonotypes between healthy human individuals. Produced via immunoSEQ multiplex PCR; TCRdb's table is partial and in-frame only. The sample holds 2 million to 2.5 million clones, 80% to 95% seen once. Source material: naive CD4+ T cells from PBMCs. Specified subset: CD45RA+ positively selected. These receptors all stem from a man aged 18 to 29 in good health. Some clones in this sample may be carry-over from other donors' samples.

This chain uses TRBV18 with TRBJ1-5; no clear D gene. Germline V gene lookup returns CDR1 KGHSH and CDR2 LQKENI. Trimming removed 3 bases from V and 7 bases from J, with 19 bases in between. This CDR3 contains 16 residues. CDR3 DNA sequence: TGTGCCAGCTCACCCAAAGGTGGCAGGATACCCCAGCCCCAGCATTTT. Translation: CASSPKGGRIPQPQHF. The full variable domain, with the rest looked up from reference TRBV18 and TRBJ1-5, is NAGVMQNPRHLVRRRGQEARLRCSPMKGHSHVYWYRQLPEEGLKFMVYLQKENIIDESGMPKERFSAEFPKEGPSILRIQQVVRGDSAAYFCASSPKGGRIPQPQHFGDGTRLSIL.

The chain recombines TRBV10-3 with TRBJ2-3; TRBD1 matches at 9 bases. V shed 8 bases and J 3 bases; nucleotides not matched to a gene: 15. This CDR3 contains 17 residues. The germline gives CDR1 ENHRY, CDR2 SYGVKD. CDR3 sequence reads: CAIRNWGQGTETDTQYF. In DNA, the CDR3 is TGTGCCATCCGTAATTGGGGACAGGGAACCGAGACAGATACGCAGTATTTT.

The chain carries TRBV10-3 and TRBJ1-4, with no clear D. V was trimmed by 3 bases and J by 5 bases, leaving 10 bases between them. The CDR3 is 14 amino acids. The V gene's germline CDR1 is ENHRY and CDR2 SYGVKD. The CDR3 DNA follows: TGTGCCATCAGTGACCCGACTGAGAATGAAAAACTGTTTTTT. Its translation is CAISDPTENEKLFF.

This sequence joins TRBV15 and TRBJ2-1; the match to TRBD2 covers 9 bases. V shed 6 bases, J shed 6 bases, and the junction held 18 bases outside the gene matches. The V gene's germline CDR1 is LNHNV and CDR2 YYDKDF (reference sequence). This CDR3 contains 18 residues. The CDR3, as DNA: TGTGCCACCAGGTTACCCATGGGGAGTAGCGGGAGTCGCAATGAGCAGTTCTTC. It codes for CATRLPMGSSGSRNEQFF.

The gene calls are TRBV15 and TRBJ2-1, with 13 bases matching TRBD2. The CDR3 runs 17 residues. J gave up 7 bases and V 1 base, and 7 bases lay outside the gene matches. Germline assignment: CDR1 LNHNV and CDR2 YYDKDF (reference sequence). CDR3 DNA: TGTGCCACCAGCAGAGGTTGGACTAGCGGGAGCTTGAATGAGCAGTTCTTC. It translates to CATSRGWTSGSLNEQFF.

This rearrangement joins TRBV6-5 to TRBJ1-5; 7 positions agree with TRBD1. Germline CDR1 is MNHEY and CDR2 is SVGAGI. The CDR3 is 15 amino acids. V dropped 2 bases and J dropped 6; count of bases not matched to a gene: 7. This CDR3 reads CASSYPGQGGQPQHF. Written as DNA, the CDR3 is TGTGCCAGCAGTTACCCCGGGCAGGGGGGTCAGCCCCAGCATTTT.

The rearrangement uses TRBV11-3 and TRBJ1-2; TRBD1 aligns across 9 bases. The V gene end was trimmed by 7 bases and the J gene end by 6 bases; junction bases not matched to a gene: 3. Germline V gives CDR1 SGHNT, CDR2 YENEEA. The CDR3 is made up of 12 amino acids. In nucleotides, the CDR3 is TGTGCCAGCACCCGGACAGGGGATGGCTACACCTTC. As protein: CASTRTGDGYTF.

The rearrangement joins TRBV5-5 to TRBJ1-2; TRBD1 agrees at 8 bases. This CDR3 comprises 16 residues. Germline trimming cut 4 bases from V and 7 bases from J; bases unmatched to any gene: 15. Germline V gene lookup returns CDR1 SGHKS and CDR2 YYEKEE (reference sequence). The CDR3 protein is CASSRGFGQGALGYTF. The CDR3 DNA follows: TGTGCCAGCAGCCGCGGTTTCGGGCAGGGGGCGCTTGGCTACACCTTC.

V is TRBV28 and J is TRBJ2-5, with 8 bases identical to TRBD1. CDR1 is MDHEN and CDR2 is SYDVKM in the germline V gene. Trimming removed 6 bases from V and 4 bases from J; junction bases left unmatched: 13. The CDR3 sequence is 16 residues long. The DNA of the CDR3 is TGTGCCAGCAGCTATCGGGCAGGGGGCTCTAGAGAGACCCAGTACTTC. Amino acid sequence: CASSYRAGGSRETQYF.

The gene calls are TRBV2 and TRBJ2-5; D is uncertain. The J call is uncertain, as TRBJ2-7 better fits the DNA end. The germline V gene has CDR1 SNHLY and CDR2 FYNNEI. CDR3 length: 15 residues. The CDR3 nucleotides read TGTGCCAGCAGTGATTCCTTGCGCAGAGACTACGAGCAGTACTTC. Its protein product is CASSDSLRRDYEQYF.

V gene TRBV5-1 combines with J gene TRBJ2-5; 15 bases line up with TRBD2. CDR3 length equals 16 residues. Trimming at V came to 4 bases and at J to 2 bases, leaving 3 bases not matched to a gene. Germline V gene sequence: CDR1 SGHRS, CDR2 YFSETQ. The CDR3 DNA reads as TGCGCCAGCAGCACGGGACTAGCGGGGGGACAAGAGACCCAGTACTTC. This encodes CASSTGLAGGQETQYF.

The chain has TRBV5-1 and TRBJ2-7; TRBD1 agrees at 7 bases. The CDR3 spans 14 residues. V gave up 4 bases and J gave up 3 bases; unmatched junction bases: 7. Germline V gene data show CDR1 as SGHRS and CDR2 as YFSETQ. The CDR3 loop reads CASSRDSAGYEQYF. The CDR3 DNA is TGCGCCAGCAGCCGGGACAGCGCCGGCTACGAGCAGTACTTC.

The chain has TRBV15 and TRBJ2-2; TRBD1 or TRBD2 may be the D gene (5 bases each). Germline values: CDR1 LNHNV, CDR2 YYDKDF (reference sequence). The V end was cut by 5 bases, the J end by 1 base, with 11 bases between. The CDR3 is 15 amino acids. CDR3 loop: CATSGPGLNTGELFF. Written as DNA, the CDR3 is TGTGCCACCAGCGGCCCGGGGCTGAACACCGGGGAGCTGTTTTTT.